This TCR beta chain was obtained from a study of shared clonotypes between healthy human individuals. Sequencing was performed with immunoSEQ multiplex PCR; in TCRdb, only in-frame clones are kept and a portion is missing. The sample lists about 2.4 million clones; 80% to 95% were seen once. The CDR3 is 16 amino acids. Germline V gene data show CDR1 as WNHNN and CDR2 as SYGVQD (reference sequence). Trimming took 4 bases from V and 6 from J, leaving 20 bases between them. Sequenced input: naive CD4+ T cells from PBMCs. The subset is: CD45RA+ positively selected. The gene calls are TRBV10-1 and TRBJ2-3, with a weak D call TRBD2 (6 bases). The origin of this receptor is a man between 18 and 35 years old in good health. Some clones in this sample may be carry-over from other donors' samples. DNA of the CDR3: TGCGCCAGCAGTGGGGGTGGGGGGTCCGGCGGGGATACGCAGTATTTT. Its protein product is CASSGGGGSGGDTQYF.